The clone carrying this T cell receptor beta chain was seen many times. Its antigen remains unknown. The lymph nodes were axillary draining lymph nodes from breast cancer patients. This CDR3 is built from 16 residues. Trimming took 1 base from V and 9 from J; bases not matched to a gene: 8. These data are taken from a study of breast tumors, draining lymph nodes, adjacent tissues. TCRdb re-called the multiplex PCR reads with MiXCR, one entry per CDR3 protein. Of about 270,000 distinct CDR3 sequences listed, roughly 31% were seen once; the top ten hold more than 1%. Overall study results and limits: That most tumor T cells come from lymph nodes remained unproven. Tumor repertoires ranked between lymph nodes and nontumor tissue in diversity, with V and J gene preferences.

This chain connects TRBV12-3 or TRBV12-4 to TRBJ2-1; 11 nucleotides align to TRBD2. This sequence originates from a female donor with breast cancer. Some clones in this sample may be carry-over from other donors' samples. Material for sequencing was axillary lymph node tissue. The CDR3 nucleotides read TGTGCCAGCAGTTTAGGTCCACTAGCGGGAGAAGGTGAGCAGTTCTTC. Protein sequence: CASSLGPLAGEGEQFF.